The 4 T cell receptor beta chains given below trace back to one sample, sequenced in a study of human T cells and chemical hapten exposure. Time point reported: patch test 1, 2 weeks after DPC sensitization. Treatment described: therapeutic diphenylcyclopropenone sensitization with weekly scalp DPC. TCRdb called the RACE reads again in MiXCR, with one record for every CDR3 protein. This table holds around 300,000 distinct CDR3 sequences, approximately 6.3% found once. The sequencing used whole blood, collected in connection with sensitization to the hapten diphenylcyclopropenone (DPC). The receptors originated from a woman between 18 and 29 years old with alopecia areata. Some clones in this sample may be carry-over from other donors' samples.

The rearrangement joins TRBV6-1 to TRBJ1-5; 7 nucleotides match TRBD1. CDR1 is MNHNS and CDR2 is SASEGT in the germline V gene. Trimming took 6 bases from V and 4 from J; bases not matched to a gene: 9. The CDR3 contains 15 residues. CDR3 nucleotide sequence: TGTGCCAGCAGACAGGGGACACAGAGGAATCAGCCCCAGCATTTT. Translation gives CASRQGTQRNQPQHF.

This clonotype has just a few counts. The genes are TRBV12-3 or TRBV12-4 and TRBJ2-1, with 8 bases identical to TRBD1. This CDR3 is 16 amino acids long. V gave up 10 bases and J gave up 0 bases; unmatched junction bases: 11. Here the CDR3 DNA reads TGTGCCACCACCCCCCAGGGGGCCCTCTCCTACAATGAGCAGTTCTTC. Translating gives CATTPQGALSYNEQFF.

This clonotype occurred a few times. The CDR3 reads CASSGSTSTDTQYF. CDR3 DNA: TGTGCCAGCAGCGGCAGTACTAGCACAGATACGCAGTATTTT. The genes are TRBV27 and TRBJ2-3, with D unclear. The CDR3 runs to 14 residues. V lost 6 bases to trimming and J lost 0 bases, with 10 bases between them. Germline loops: CDR1 MNHEY, CDR2 SMNVEV (reference sequence).

This clonotype was observed a handful of times. This sequence joins TRBV18 and TRBJ2-1; D gene ambiguous. CDR3 length: 18 amino acids. Trimming took off 0 bases at V and 1 base at J, with 16 bases between the two ends. Germline V gene data show CDR1 as KGHSH and CDR2 as LQKENI. The CDR3 DNA reads as TGTGCCAGCTCACCACCCGCCCGGATCGTGAGTTCCTACAATGAGCAGTTCTTC. Translation gives CASSPPARIVSSYNEQFF.